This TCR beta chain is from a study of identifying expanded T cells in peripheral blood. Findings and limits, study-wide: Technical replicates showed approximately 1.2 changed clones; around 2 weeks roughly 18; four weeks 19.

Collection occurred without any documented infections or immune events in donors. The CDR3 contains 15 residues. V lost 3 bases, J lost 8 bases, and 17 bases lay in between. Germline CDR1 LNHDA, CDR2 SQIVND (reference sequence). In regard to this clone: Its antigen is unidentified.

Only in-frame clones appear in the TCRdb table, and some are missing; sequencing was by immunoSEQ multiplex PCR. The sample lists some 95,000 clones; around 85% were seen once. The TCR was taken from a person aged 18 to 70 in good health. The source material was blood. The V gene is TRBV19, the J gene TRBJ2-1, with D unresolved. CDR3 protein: CASSMNSVVRDEQFF. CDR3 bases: TGTGCCAGTAGTATGAATAGTGTGGTGCGCGATGAGCAGTTCTTC.